This T cell receptor (beta chain) is drawn from a study of cytomegalovirus exposure and HLA in healthy donors. Overall study context: In terms of ancestry, the Caucasian-associated cluster contained about four fifths of the approximately 420 genotyped donors.

A multiplex PCR was run with 60 Vbeta primers and 13 Jbeta primers. This table comes from immunoSEQ multiplex PCR, and its TCRdb copy is limited to in-frame clones, with some not included. The table shows under 200,000 clones, with about four fifths occurring only once. The sample consisted of PBMCs. The source is a girl aged 10 to 17 in good health and CMV-seropositive.

This chain's CDR3 is CASSLEKTSNGELFF. In DNA, the CDR3 is TGCGCCAGCAGCTTGGAAAAGACTAGTAACGGGGAGCTGTTTTTT. The chain joins TRBV5-1 to TRBJ2-2, with D possibly TRBD2 on 6 matching bases. The CDR3 extends over 15 amino acids. Per germline, CDR1 SGHRS and CDR2 YFSETQ. Trimming shortened V by 0 bases and J by 7 bases, and 13 bases separated the two germline ends. The full variable domain, its missing parts supplied by reference TRBV5-1 and TRBJ2-2, is KAGVTQTPRYLIKTRGQQVTLSCSPISGHRSVSWYQQTPGQGLQFLFEYFSETQRNKGNFPGRFSGRQFSNSRSEMNVSTLELGDSALYLCASSLEKTSNGELFFGEGSRLTVL.